The next 2 T cell receptor beta chains were all read from a single sample in a study of T cells in Graves' hyperthyroidism and ophthalmopathy. TCR beta CDR3 sequences were amplified from RNA transcripts. The TCR CDR3 was amplified in a first-round RT-PCR using the HTBI primer set. TCRdb reprocessed the multiplex PCR reads with MiXCR, giving one entry per CDR3 protein. This sample has 450,000 to 600,000 distinct CDR3 sequences, with 20% found just once. The sequenced sample was blood. These receptors all come from a man aged 40-50 years with Graves' ophthalmopathy.

This clonotype appeared many times. V and J are TRBV18 and TRBJ2-7; 7 nucleotides line up with TRBD2. This CDR3 contains 15 residues. V trimming: 5 bases; J trimming: 4 bases; junction bases outside the gene matches: 11. Germline CDR1 KGHSH, CDR2 LQKENI. As DNA, the CDR3 is TGTGCCAGCTCAACCCGCGGGGAGGGCCGATACGAGCAGTACTTC. Translating it yields CASSTRGEGRYEQYF.

This clonotype was seen only a few times. The chain uses TRBV28 and TRBJ1-1, with 7 bases lining up with TRBD1. V lost 2 bases and J lost 8; bases outside the gene matches: 8. The CDR3 is made up of 14 amino acids. Germline V gives CDR1 MDHEN, CDR2 SYDVKM. In DNA, the CDR3 is TGTGCCAGCAGTTTAACAGGGGCCATGAGCGAAGCTTTCTTT. Encoded protein: CASSLTGAMSEAFF.